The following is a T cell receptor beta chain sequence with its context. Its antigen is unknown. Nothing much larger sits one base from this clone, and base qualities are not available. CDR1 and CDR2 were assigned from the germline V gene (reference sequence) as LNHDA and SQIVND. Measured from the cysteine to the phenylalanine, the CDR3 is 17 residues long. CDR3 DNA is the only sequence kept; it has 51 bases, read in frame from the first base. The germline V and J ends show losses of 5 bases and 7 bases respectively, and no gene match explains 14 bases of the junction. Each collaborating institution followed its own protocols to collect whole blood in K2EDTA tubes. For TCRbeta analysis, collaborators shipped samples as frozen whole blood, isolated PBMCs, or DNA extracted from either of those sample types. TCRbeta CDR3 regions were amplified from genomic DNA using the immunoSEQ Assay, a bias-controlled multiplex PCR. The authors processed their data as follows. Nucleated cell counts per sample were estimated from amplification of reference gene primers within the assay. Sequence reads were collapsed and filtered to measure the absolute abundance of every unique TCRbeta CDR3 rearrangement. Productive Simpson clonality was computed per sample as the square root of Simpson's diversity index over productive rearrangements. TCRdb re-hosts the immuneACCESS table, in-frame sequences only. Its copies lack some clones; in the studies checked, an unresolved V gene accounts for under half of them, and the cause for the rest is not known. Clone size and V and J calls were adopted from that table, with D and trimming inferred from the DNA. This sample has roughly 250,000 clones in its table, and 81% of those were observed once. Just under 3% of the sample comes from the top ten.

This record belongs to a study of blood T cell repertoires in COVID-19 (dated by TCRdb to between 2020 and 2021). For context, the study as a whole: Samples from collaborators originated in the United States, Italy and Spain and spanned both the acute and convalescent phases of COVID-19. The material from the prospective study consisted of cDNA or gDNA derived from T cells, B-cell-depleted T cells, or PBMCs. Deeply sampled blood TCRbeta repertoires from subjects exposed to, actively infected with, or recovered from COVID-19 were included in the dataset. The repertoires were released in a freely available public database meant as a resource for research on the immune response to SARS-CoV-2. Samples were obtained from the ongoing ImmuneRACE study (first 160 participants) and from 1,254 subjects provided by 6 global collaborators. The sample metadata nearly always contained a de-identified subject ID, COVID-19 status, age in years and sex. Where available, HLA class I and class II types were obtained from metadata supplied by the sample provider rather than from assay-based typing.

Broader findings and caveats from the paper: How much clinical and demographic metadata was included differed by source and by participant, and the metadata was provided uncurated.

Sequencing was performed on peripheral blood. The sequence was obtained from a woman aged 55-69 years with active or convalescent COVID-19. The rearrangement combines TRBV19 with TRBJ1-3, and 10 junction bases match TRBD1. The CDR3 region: CASSSPGTGESRNTIYF. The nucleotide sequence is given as TGTGCCAGTAGTTCGCCCGGGACAGGGGAGTCTCGGAACACCATATATTTT. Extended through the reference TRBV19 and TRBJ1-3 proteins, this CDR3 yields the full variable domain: DGGITQSPKYLFRKEGQNVTLSCEQNLNHDAMYWYRQDPGQGLRLIYYSQIVNDFQKGDIAEGYSVSREKKESFPLTVTSAQKNPTAFYLCASSSPGTGESRNTIYFGEGSWLTVV.